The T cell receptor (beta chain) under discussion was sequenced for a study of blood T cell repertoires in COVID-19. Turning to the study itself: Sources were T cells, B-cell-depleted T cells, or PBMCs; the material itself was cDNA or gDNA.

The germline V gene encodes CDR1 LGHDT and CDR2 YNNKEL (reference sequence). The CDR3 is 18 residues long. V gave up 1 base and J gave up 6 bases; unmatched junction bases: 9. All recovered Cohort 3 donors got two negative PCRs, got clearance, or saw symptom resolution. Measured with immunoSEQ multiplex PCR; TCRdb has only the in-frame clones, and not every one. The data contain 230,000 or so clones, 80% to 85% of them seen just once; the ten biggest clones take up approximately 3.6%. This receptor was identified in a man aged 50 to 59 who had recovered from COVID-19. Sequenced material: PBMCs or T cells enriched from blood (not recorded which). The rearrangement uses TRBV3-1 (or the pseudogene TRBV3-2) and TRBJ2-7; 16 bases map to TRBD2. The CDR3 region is CASSQVMGLAGGRGEQYF. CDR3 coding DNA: TGTGCCAGCAGCCAAGTGATGGGACTAGCGGGAGGGCGAGGCGAGCAGTACTTC.